The clone carrying this T cell receptor beta chain was found many times. This specimen comes from a study of patients and donors after allogeneic stem cell transplantation. TCRdb processed the RT-PCR reads anew with MiXCR; each CDR3 protein has one entry. The sample shows about 230,000 distinct CDR3 sequences, roughly 13% of them seen only once. This TCR was sampled from a human donor who was either an allogeneic HSCT recipient or a stem cell or donor lymphocyte infusion donor (not recorded which). It is not recorded whose cells these are; they may come from a transplant donor. The sequenced sample was blood, either unsorted or a sorted T cell fraction (not recorded which).

DNA of the CDR3: TGCAGCGTTAGTACAGGGGGTAGCAATCAGCCCCAGCATTTT. Translation gives CSVSTGGSNQPQHF. This chain uses TRBV29-1 with TRBJ1-5; 8 bases fit TRBD1. CDR3 size: 14 residues. Trimming removed 5 bases from V and 0 bases from J; junction bases left unmatched: 3. Per the germline V gene, CDR1 is SQVTM and CDR2 is ANQGSEA.